Listed below are T cell receptor beta chains from one sample, sequenced in a study of T cell responses to AZD1222 COVID-19 vaccine. Sequencing was performed with immunoSEQ multiplex PCR; in TCRdb, only in-frame clones are kept and a portion is missing. The sample records about 120,000 clones, around 93% being singletons. The sample in question was peripheral blood, obtained 28 days after the second AZD1222 dose. The receptors derive from an adult who received the AZD1222 COVID-19 vaccine. The CDR3 runs from the conserved cysteine through the conserved F or W. A D gene is named only where the DNA matches it firmly. Clone size is given for some rows only: seen once, a few or many times, or a class if the clone is expanded.

TRBJ2-1,TRBD2,.,TRBV5-1,CASSLVAGGSYNEQFF,TGCGCCAGCAGCTTGGTAGCGGGGGGGTCCTACAATGAGCAGTTCTTC
TRBJ1-2,.,.,TRBV6-5,CASKQADNYGYTF,TGTGCCAGCAAACAGGCAGATAACTATGGCTACACCTTC
TRBJ1-1,TRBD1,.,TRBV9,CASSPSAGGNTEAFF,TGTGCCAGCAGCCCCTCGGCAGGGGGGAACACTGAAGCTTTCTTT
TRBJ2-7,.,once,TRBV6-6,CASSEPGLGLGEQYF,TGTGCCAGCAGCGAACCCGGACTGGGCCTGGGGGAGCAGTACTTC
TRBJ2-7,.,.,TRBV14,CASSQAYEQYF,TGTGCCAGCAGCCAAGCCTACGAGCAGTACTTC
TRBJ2-3,.,once,TRBV28,CASRPPLTGRTDTQYF,TGTGCCAGCAGGCCCCCACTCACAGGGAGGACAGATACGCAGTATTTT
TRBJ1-3,.,.,TRBV6-1,CASSDNSGNTIYF,TGTGCCAGCAGTGACAACTCTGGAAACACCATATATTTT
TRBJ2-5,.,.,TRBV28,CASSWDYQETQYF,TGTGCCAGCAGTTGGGACTACCAAGAGACCCAGTACTTC
TRBJ2-1,.,.,TRBV12-3/TRBV12-4,CASGDRNEQFF,TGTGCCAGCGGAGATAGGAATGAGCAGTTCTTC
TRBJ2-7,TRBD1,.,TRBV19,CASKLGQASYEQYF,TGTGCCAGTAAATTGGGACAGGCATCCTACGAGCAGTACTTC
TRBJ2-6,.,.,TRBV15,CATSRDPRGRGANVLTF,TGTGCCACCAGCAGAGATCCGCGAGGGCGTGGGGCCAACGTCCTGACTTTC
TRBJ1-6,.,.,TRBV5-1,CASSLVFTGQTTYNSPLHF,TGCGCCAGCAGCTTGGTCTTTACCGGACAGACAACCTATAATTCACCCCTCCACTTT